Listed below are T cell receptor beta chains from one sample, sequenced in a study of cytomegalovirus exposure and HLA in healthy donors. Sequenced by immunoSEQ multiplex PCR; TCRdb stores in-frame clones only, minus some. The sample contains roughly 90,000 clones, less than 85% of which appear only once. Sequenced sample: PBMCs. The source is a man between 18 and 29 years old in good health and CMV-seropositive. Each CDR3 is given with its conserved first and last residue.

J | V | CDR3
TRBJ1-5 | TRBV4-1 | CASSQGSGDQPQHF
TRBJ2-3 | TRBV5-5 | CASSNPRLFNTDTQYF
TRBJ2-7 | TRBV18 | CASSPGGPYEQYF
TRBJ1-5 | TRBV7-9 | CASSPSRGTTYSNQPQHF
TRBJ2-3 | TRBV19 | CASRRLAGDLGTQYF
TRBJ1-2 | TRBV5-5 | CASSFYDRDGGYTF
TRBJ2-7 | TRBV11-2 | CASSFEASGYEQYF
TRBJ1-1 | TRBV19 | CASIPRHDREAFF
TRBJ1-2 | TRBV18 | CASSYTGLINYGYTF
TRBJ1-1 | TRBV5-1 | CASRSTGGLWNTEAFF
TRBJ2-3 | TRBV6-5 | CASSYFPMPGPDTQYF
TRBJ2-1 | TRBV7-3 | CASSANRGDEQFF